This T cell receptor (beta chain) originates from a study of cytomegalovirus exposure and HLA in healthy donors. Study background: Out of about 170 million T cells, an earlier analysis found fewer than 140 million unique TCR beta sequences in total.

Primers included in the PCR were 60 Vbeta and 13 Jbeta primers. TCRdb's table, derived via immunoSEQ multiplex PCR, lists solely in-frame clones and lacks some. Here the sample spans approximately 89,000 clones, under 75% being singletons. Concerning this clone itself: What it binds is unknown.

Whereas donors were nominally healthy upon sampling, unrecorded immune exposures were probable. Overall study results and limits: In a later analysis, across HLA loci, associated TCR counts were highest for DRB1, lowest for HLA-C. Some public TCRs appeared in many individuals, while most sequences were rare.

The V gene end was trimmed by 5 bases and the J gene end by 3 bases; junction bases not matched to a gene: 12. Germline lookup yields CDR1 SEHNR and CDR2 FQNEAQ (reference sequence). The CDR3 spans 19 residues. Sequencing used PBMCs. This chain uses TRBV7-9 with TRBJ2-1, with 14 bases lining up with TRBD2. This clonotype was obtained from a female donor in good health and CMV-seronegative. The CDR3 coding sequence is TGTGCCAGCAGCCTAAAGGGGGGGGGACTAGCGGGAGACTACAATGAGCAGTTCTTC. As protein: CASSLKGGGLAGDYNEQFF.